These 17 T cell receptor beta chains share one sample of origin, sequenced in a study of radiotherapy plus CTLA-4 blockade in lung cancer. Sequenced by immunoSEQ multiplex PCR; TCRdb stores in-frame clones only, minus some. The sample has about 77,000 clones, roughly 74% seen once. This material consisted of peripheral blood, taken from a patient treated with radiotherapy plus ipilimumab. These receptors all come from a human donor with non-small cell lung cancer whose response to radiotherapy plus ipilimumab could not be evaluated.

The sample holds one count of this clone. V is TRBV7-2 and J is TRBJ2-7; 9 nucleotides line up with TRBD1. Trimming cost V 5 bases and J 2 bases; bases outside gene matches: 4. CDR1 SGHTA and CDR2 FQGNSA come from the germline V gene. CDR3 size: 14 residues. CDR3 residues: CASSPRQGAYEQYF. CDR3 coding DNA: TGTGCCAGCAGCCCCCGACAGGGGGCCTACGAGCAGTACTTC. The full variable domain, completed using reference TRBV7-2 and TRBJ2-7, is GAGVSQSPSNKVTEKGKDVELRCDPISGHTALYWYRQSLGQGLEFLIYFQGNSAPDKSGLPSDRFSAERTGGSVSTLTIQRTQQEDSAVYLCASSPRQGAYEQYFGPGTRLTVT.

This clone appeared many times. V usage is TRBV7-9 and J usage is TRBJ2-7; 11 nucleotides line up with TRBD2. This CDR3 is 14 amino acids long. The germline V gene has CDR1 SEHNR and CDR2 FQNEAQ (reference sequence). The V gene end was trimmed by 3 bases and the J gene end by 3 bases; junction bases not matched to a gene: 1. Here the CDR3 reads CASSFGLAGYEQYF. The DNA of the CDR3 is TGTGCCAGCAGCTTCGGACTAGCGGGCTACGAGCAGTACTTC.

The CDR3 spells CASSAFKSDEQYF. In DNA, the CDR3 is TGTGCCAGCTCAGCGTTCAAAAGCGACGAGCAGTACTTC. The chain combines TRBV18 with TRBJ2-7; D is unresolved. The CDR3 consists of 13 residues. Deletions cut 5 bases from V and 5 bases from J, with 13 bases between. CDR1 is KGHSH and CDR2 is LQKENI in the germline V gene.

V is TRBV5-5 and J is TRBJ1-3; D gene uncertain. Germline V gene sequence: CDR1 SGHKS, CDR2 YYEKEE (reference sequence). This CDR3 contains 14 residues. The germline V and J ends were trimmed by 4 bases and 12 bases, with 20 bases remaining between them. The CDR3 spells CASSPSGGGSNIYF. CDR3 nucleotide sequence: TGTGCCAGCAGCCCTAGCGGCGGTGGCTCTAACATATATTTT.

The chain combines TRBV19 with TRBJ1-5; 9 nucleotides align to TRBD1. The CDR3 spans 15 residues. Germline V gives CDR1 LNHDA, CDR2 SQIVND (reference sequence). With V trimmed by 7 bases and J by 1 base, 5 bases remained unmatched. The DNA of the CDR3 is TGTGCCAGTACCGTCGACAGGGGGAGCAATCAGCCCCAGCATTTT. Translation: CASTVDRGSNQPQHF.

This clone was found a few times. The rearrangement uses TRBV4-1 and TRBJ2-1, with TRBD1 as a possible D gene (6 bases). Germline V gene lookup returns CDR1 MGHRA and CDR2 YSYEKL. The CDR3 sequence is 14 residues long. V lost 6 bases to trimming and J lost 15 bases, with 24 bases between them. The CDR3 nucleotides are TGCGCCAGCAGGAGCCCCGGGACACGAAACGAACTGTTCTTC. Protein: CASRSPGTRNELFF.

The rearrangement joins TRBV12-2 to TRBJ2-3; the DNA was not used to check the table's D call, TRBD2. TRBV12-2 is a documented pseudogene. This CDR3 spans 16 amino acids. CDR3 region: CASRVITTSGRAEKSF. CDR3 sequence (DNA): TGTGCAAGTCGTGTAATCACGACTAGCGGGAGGGCCGAGAAGTCCTTT.

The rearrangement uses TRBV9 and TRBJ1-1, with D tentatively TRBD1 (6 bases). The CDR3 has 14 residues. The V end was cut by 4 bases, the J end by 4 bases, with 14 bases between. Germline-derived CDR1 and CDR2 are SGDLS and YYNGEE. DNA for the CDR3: TGTGCCAGCAGCTCTGCGGGGGGGGCCACTGAAGCTTTCTTT. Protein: CASSSAGGATEAFF.

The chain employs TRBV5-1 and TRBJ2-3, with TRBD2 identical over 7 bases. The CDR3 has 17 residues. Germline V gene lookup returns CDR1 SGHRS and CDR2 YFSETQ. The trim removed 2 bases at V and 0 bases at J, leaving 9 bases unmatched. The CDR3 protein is CASSFPQGGASTDTQYF. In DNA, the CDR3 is TGCGCCAGCAGCTTCCCCCAGGGAGGGGCTAGCACAGATACGCAGTATTTT.

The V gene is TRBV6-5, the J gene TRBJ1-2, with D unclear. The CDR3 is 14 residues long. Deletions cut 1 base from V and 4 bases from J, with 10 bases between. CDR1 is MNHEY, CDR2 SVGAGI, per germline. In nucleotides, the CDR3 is TGTGCCAGCAGTTACTTCCCGGGAACCTATGGCTACACCTTC. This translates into CASSYFPGTYGYTF.

CDR3 protein: CASSVSLAGTDTQYF. The CDR3 region has the DNA TGTGCCAGCAGCGTAAGTCTAGCGGGCACAGATACGCAGTATTTT. This chain joins TRBV9 and TRBJ2-3, with TRBD2 matching over 7 bases. The CDR3 is 15 amino acids. The ends lost 1 base at V and 1 base at J; junction bases unmatched: 3. Germline V gene sequence: CDR1 SGDLS, CDR2 YYNGEE.

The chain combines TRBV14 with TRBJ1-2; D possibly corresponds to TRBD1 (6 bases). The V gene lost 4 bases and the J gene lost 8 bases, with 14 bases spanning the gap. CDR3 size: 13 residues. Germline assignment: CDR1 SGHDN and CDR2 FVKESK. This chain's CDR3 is CASSLRGWSGYTF. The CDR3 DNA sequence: TGTGCCAGCAGCCTCAGGGGCTGGAGCGGCTACACCTTC.

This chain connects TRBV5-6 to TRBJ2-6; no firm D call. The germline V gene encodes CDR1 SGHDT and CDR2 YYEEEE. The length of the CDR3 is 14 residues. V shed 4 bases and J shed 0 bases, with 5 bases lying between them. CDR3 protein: CASSPLSGANVLTF. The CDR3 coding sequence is TGTGCCAGCAGCCCCCTCTCTGGGGCCAACGTCCTGACTTTC.

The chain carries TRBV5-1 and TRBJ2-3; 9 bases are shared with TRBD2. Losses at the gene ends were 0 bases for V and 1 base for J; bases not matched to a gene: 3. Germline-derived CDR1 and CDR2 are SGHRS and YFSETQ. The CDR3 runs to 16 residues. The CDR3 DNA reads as TGCGCCAGCAGCTTGGTTGTAGCGGGGGGCACAGATACGCAGTATTTT. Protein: CASSLVVAGGTDTQYF.

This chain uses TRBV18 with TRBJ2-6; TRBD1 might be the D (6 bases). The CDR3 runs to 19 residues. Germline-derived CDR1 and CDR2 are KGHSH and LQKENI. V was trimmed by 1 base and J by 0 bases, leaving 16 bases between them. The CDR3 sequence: CASSPRRTGPFSGANVLTF. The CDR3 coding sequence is TGTGCCAGCTCACCACGGCGAACAGGGCCCTTCTCTGGGGCCAACGTCCTGACTTTC.

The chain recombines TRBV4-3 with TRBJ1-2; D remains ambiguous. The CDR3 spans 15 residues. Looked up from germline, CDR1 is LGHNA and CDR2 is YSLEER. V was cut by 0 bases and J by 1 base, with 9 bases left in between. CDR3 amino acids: CASSQDYSFNYGYTF. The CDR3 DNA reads TGCGCCAGCAGCCAAGATTACAGTTTTAACTATGGCTACACCTTC.

The CDR3 sequence is CASSPRAGVSYNEQFF. In nucleotides, the CDR3 is TGTGCCAGCAGCCCTCGAGCGGGGGTGTCCTACAATGAGCAGTTCTTC. This rearrangement joins TRBV28 to TRBJ2-1; TRBD2 agrees at 8 bases. The CDR3 extends over 16 amino acids. J lost 1 base, V lost 6 bases, and 8 bases had no gene match. Per the germline V gene, CDR1 is MDHEN and CDR2 is SYDVKM.